Below are 28 T cell receptor beta chains sequenced from a single sample in a study of CD8 T cells in Susac syndrome. When the RNA was reverse transcribed, random hexamers were used with an input of about 0.5 to 1 ug. TCRdb re-called the immunoSEQ multiplex PCR reads through MiXCR, storing one row per CDR3 protein. The sample contains about 190,000 distinct CDR3 sequences, more than 90% of which appear only once. The material sequenced was CD4+ T cells from PBMCs. The receptor source for this set is a human donor with Susac syndrome.

The rearrangement joins TRBV27 to TRBJ2-7, with 7 nucleotides matching TRBD1. This CDR3 comprises 15 residues. V shed 8 bases and J 0 bases; nucleotides not matched to a gene: 10. Germline V gene lookup returns CDR1 MNHEY and CDR2 SMNVEV (reference sequence). Written as DNA, the CDR3 is TGTGCCAGCGCATATCCGGGACAGAGCTCCTACGAGCAGTACTTC. Translating it yields CASAYPGQSSYEQYF.

This chain links TRBV5-1 with TRBJ2-7; no clear D. Germline V gene lookup returns CDR1 SGHRS and CDR2 YFSETQ. V lost 4 bases and J lost 5, with 16 bases in between. The CDR3 has 14 residues. CDR3 protein: CASSVPLDDHEQYF. CDR3 bases: TGCGCCAGCAGCGTGCCGTTGGACGACCACGAGCAGTACTTC. Full variable domain (remainder filled in from reference TRBV5-1 and TRBJ2-7): KAGVTQTPRYLIKTRGQQVTLSCSPISGHRSVSWYQQTPGQGLQFLFEYFSETQRNKGNFPGRFSGRQFSNSRSEMNVSTLELGDSALYLCASSVPLDDHEQYFGPGTRLTVT.

The gene calls are TRBV7-2 and TRBJ1-6; 7 positions match TRBD1. The length of the CDR3 is 15 residues. In germline, CDR1 is SGHTA, CDR2 FQGNSA. Trimming at V came to 5 bases and at J to 7 bases, leaving 8 bases not matched to a gene. This CDR3 reads CASSGGQVANSPLHF. For the CDR3, the DNA is TGTGCCAGCAGCGGTGGACAGGTCGCCAATTCACCCCTCCACTTT.

The CDR3 DNA sequence: TGTGCCAGCAGTTACTCAACAGCGGGACCCCGCAATGAGCAGTTCTTC. This encodes CASSYSTAGPRNEQFF. The chain recombines TRBV6-2 or TRBV6-3 with TRBJ2-1, with 7 bases fitting TRBD2. There are 16 residues in the CDR3. Germline assignment: CDR1 MNHEY and CDR2 SVGEGT. The V and J ends lost 0 bases and 6 bases, in that order; junction bases with no gene match: 8.

V and J are TRBV7-2 and TRBJ2-5; D call uncertain. CDR1 SGHTA and CDR2 FQGNSA come from the germline V gene. CDR3 length equals 14 residues. Trimming pared 5 bases from V and 5 bases from J, leaving 15 bases between. In nucleotides, the CDR3 is TGTGCCAGCAGCGAGCTAGACCCCAGGGAGACCCAGTACTTC. This gives the protein CASSELDPRETQYF. The full variable domain, completed using reference TRBV7-2 and TRBJ2-5, is GAGVSQSPSNKVTEKGKDVELRCDPISGHTALYWYRQSLGQGLEFLIYFQGNSAPDKSGLPSDRFSAERTGGSVSTLTIQRTQQEDSAVYLCASSELDPRETQYFGPGTRLLVL.

V usage is TRBV27 and J usage is TRBJ2-7; tentatively, D is TRBD2 (5 bases). The CDR3 runs 17 residues. Deletions cut 0 bases from V and 2 bases from J, with 17 bases between. Germline-derived CDR1 and CDR2 are MNHEY and SMNVEV (reference sequence). The CDR3 region has the DNA TGTGCCAGCAGTTTATCGCTCCGCGGGTCGAGGACCTACGAGCAGTACTTC. It yields the protein CASSLSLRGSRTYEQYF.

The chain recombines TRBV20-1 with TRBJ1-2; no clear D gene. V was shortened by 0 bases and J by 0 bases, with 8 bases between the two germline ends. CDR3 length: 14 amino acids. CDR1 is DFQATT, CDR2 SNEGSKA, per germline (reference sequence). CDR3 nucleotides: TGCAGTGCTAGAGATCAGGAGACTAACTATGGCTACACCTTC. Translating gives CSARDQETNYGYTF.

The V and J genes are TRBV20-1 and TRBJ1-5, with D possibly being TRBD1 (5 bases). V lost 6 bases, J lost 3 bases, and 12 bases lay in between. CDR3 length: 13 amino acids. Germline V lookup: CDR1 DFQATT, CDR2 SNEGSKA (reference sequence). CDR3 loop: CSAAPGPNQPQHF. The CDR3 DNA sequence: TGCAGTGCCGCCCCGGGACCCAATCAGCCCCAGCATTTT.

The rearrangement joins TRBV20-1 to TRBJ1-6; D might be TRBD1 (5 bases). V was pared by 0 bases and J by 7 bases, with 16 bases between. CDR3 length equals 16 residues. The germline CDR1 and CDR2 sequences are DFQATT and SNEGSKA (reference sequence). The DNA for the CDR3 is TGCAGTGCTAGAGATTCAGGGCTCCCTCCGAATTCACCCCTCCACTTT. It translates to CSARDSGLPPNSPLHF.

The chain employs TRBV5-1 and TRBJ1-4; D remains ambiguous. The germline V and J ends were trimmed by 0 bases and 4 bases, with 7 bases remaining between them. CDR3 length: 14 residues. Germline-derived CDR1 and CDR2 are SGHRS and YFSETQ. CDR3 region: CASSLVHSNEKLFF. The CDR3 region has the DNA TGCGCCAGCAGCTTGGTTCACAGTAATGAAAAACTGTTTTTT.

This chain uses TRBV20-1 with TRBJ1-4; perhaps TRBD1 as D (5 bases). Trimming stripped 3 bases from V and 8 bases from J, with 10 bases between. The germline CDR1 and CDR2 sequences are DFQATT and SNEGSKA (reference sequence). This CDR3 contains 12 residues. The CDR3 DNA follows: TGCAGTGCTAGTGTCCAGGGAGAAAAACTGTTTTTT. Protein: CSASVQGEKLFF.

The chain recombines TRBV7-2 with TRBJ2-5; D is undetermined. Germline V CDR1 and CDR2: SGHTA, FQGNSA. The CDR3 is 12 residues long. Trimming took off 2 bases at V and 5 bases at J, with 6 bases between the two ends. CDR3 nucleotide sequence: TGTGCCAGCAGCTTACACGCCGAGACCCAGTACTTC. It yields the protein CASSLHAETQYF. The full variable domain, in which reference TRBV7-2 and TRBJ2-5 provide the parts outside the CDR3, is GAGVSQSPSNKVTEKGKDVELRCDPISGHTALYWYRQSLGQGLEFLIYFQGNSAPDKSGLPSDRFSAERTGGSVSTLTIQRTQQEDSAVYLCASSLHAETQYFGPGTRLLVL.

The V call is TRBV11-1, the J call TRBJ2-6; D is possibly TRBD1 or TRBD2 (6 bases each). Trimming removed 5 bases from V and 1 base from J, with 24 bases in between. The CDR3 is made up of 20 amino acids. Germline V CDR1 and CDR2: SGHAT, FQDESV (reference sequence). CDR3: CASSDGTGGERSSGANVLTF. The CDR3 DNA is TGTGCCAGCAGCGACGGGACCGGGGGCGAAAGGTCATCTGGGGCCAACGTCCTGACTTTC.

The chain is built from TRBV29-1 and TRBJ1-1, with 7 bases fitting TRBD1. This CDR3 comprises 11 residues. Germline CDR1 is SQVTM and CDR2 is ANQGSEA. The V segment lost 7 bases and the J segment 8 bases; nucleotides outside the gene matches: 7. DNA for the CDR3: TGCAGCGCCAACAGGGGAAAAGAAGCTTTCTTT. It yields the protein CSANRGKEAFF.

The rearrangement joins TRBV2 to TRBJ1-2; D gene unclear. CDR3 size: 10 residues. Per the germline V gene, CDR1 is SNHLY and CDR2 is FYNNEI. V was trimmed by 7 bases and J by 5 bases, leaving 5 bases between them. The chain's CDR3 is CASTLYGYTF. The CDR3 DNA sequence: TGTGCCAGCACACTGTATGGCTACACCTTC.

V usage is TRBV5-1 and J usage is TRBJ1-1; TRBD1 might be the D (6 bases). V was pared by 0 bases and J by 1 base, with 10 bases between. The length of the CDR3 is 15 residues. CDR1 and CDR2 from the germline V gene are SGHRS and YFSETQ. This CDR3 reads CASSLAGTPNTEAFF. CDR3 nucleotide sequence: TGCGCCAGCAGCTTGGCCGGGACACCGAACACTGAAGCTTTCTTT.

This rearrangement joins TRBV20-1 to TRBJ2-3; 10 bases are a match to TRBD2. V shed 1 base and J 4 bases; nucleotides not matched to a gene: 8. Germline values: CDR1 DFQATT, CDR2 SNEGSKA (reference sequence). The CDR3 extends over 16 amino acids. The chain's CDR3 is CSARAKLAGLADTQYF. CDR3 bases: TGCAGTGCTAGAGCGAAACTAGCGGGGTTGGCAGATACGCAGTATTTT.

The chain uses TRBV29-1 and TRBJ2-5, with D unresolved. The germline gives CDR1 SQVTM, CDR2 ANQGSEA. The CDR3 length is 11 residues. Between the trimmed V and J ends, which lost 3 bases and 5 bases, there was a span of 7 bases. DNA of the CDR3: TGCAGCGTTGACAGAAGGGAGACCCAGTACTTC. Residues: CSVDRRETQYF.

V usage is TRBV7-8 and J usage is TRBJ1-1; a weak D match, TRBD1 (6 bases). The ends were cut back, 7 bases at V and 5 bases at J, with 23 bases in the middle. Per germline, CDR1 SGHVS and CDR2 FQNEAQ. The CDR3 contains 16 residues. The CDR3 nucleotides read TGTGCCAGCACCAATACAGCGCGCAGGGGACATACTGAAGCTTTCTTT. Protein product: CASTNTARRGHTEAFF.

The CDR3 DNA reads TGTGCCAGCAGCGCCCCCCCTCCCAATGAGCAGTTCTTC. Protein product: CASSAPPPNEQFF. This rearrangement joins TRBV9 to TRBJ2-1; D ambiguous. The germline V gene encodes CDR1 SGDLS and CDR2 YYNGEE. The CDR3 loop spans 13 amino acids. The V end lost 3 bases, the J end lost 6 bases, and 10 bases lay between the germline ends.

J is TRBJ1-6 and V is TRBV10-2; possibly TRBD1 for D (6 bases). With 9 bases removed from V and 9 bases from J, the gap between germline ends came to 18 bases. The germline V gene encodes CDR1 WSHSY and CDR2 SAAADI. The CDR3 contains 14 residues. CDR3 amino acids: CASRTGRGRSPLHF. The CDR3 DNA is TGCGCCAGTCGTACAGGGCGTGGGCGTTCACCCCTCCACTTT.

J is TRBJ2-6 and V is TRBV29-1, with D tentatively TRBD1 (7 bases). The CDR3 extends over 17 amino acids. The V gene lost 6 bases and the J gene lost 0 bases, with 18 bases spanning the gap. Per germline, CDR1 SQVTM and CDR2 ANQGSEA. The CDR3 DNA reads as TGCAGCGTGCTGGCGGGCGGGACAGCCTCTGGGGCCAACGTCCTGACTTTC. It specifies CSVLAGGTASGANVLTF.

The chain combines TRBV12-3 or TRBV12-4 with TRBJ1-6, with D perhaps TRBD1 (5 bases). Trimming cost V 7 bases and J 9 bases, with 13 bases left between them. The CDR3 extends over 13 amino acids. CDR3 nucleotide sequence: TGTGCCAGCACGGGGGACGGGTTTTCACCCCTCCACTTT. Protein: CASTGDGFSPLHF.

The chain carries TRBV20-1 and TRBJ1-1; possibly TRBD1 for D (6 bases). Trimming shortened V by 4 bases and J by 0 bases, and 15 bases separated the two germline ends. This CDR3 contains 15 residues. Germline V CDR1 and CDR2: DFQATT, SNEGSKA (reference sequence). In nucleotides, the CDR3 is TGCAGTGCTAATCCGACAGGCAGTATGAACACTGAAGCTTTCTTT. Its translation: CSANPTGSMNTEAFF.

V is TRBV14 and J is TRBJ2-3; D is uncertain. The germline CDR1 and CDR2 sequences are SGHDN and FVKESK. Trimming stripped 1 base from V and 4 bases from J, with 6 bases between. The CDR3 has 13 residues. The CDR3 DNA sequence: TGTGCCAGCAGCCAAGCGATTCCAGATACGCAGTATTTT. Translation gives CASSQAIPDTQYF. Looking up the rest from reference TRBV14 and TRBJ2-3 gives the full variable domain: EAGVTQFPSHSVIEKGQTVTLRCDPISGHDNLYWYRRVMGKEIKFLLHFVKESKQDESGMPNNRFLAERTGGTYSTLKVQPAELEDSGVYFCASSQAIPDTQYFGPGTRLTVL.

Of note for this clonotype: Compared with germline, one end of the junction differs, possibly owing to a read error. The chain couples TRBV19 to TRBJ2-2; D is possibly TRBD2 (5 bases). CDR3 length equals 11 residues. CDR1 and CDR2 (germline): LNHDA, SQIVND (reference sequence). The CDR3 DNA sequence: TGTGCCTCGGGGAACACCGGGGAGCTGTCTTTT. Amino acid sequence: CASGNTGELSF. Complete variable domain (other parts from reference TRBV19 and TRBJ2-2): DGGITQSPKYLFRKEGQNVTLSCEQNLNHDAMYWYRQDPGQGLRLIYYSQIVNDFQKGDIAEGYSVSREKKESFPLTVTSAQKNPTAFYLCASGNTGELSFGEGSRLTVL.

This clonotype showed up just once. The J gene is TRBJ1-3, the V gene TRBV18, with D possibly matching TRBD1 (5 bases). This CDR3 has 17 amino acids. Germline V gene data show CDR1 as KGHSH and CDR2 as LQKENI. Trimming took 3 bases from V and 2 from J, leaving 17 bases between them. The CDR3: CASSPQAGLRTGNTIYF. The CDR3 DNA follows: TGTGCCAGCTCACCGCAAGCAGGGCTTAGGACTGGAAACACCATATATTTT. The full variable domain, completed using reference TRBV18 and TRBJ1-3, is NAGVMQNPRHLVRRRGQEARLRCSPMKGHSHVYWYRQLPEEGLKFMVYLQKENIIDESGMPKERFSAEFPKEGPSILRIQQVVRGDSAAYFCASSPQAGLRTGNTIYFGEGSWLTVV.

The chain employs TRBV5-1 and TRBJ2-1; D is undetermined. The V gene's germline CDR1 is SGHRS and CDR2 YFSETQ. The germline V and J ends were trimmed by 0 bases and 6 bases, with 4 bases remaining between them. This CDR3 region has 12 residues. CDR3 sequence reads: CASSLDGNEQFF. DNA for the CDR3: TGCGCCAGCAGCTTGGACGGCAATGAGCAGTTCTTC. The complete variable domain, with remaining parts taken from reference TRBV5-1 and TRBJ2-1, reads KAGVTQTPRYLIKTRGQQVTLSCSPISGHRSVSWYQQTPGQGLQFLFEYFSETQRNKGNFPGRFSGRQFSNSRSEMNVSTLELGDSALYLCASSLDGNEQFFGPGTRLTVL.